The text below deals with one T cell receptor beta chain. These data come from a study of blood T cell repertoires in COVID-19. Overall study: Samples representing acute and convalescent COVID-19 were sourced from the United States, Italy and Spain.

Authors' methods: Scientists estimated how many nucleated cells there were by amplifying reference gene primers. TCRdb's copy holds only in-frame clones and misses some; the assay was immunoSEQ multiplex PCR. D and trimming come from the DNA, and the V and J calls and clone size come from that table. The data show over 600,000 clones, around 90% seen once. This clonotype was obtained from a young woman with acute or convalescent COVID-19. The sample taken for sequencing was peripheral blood.

The CDR3 bases are TGTGCCACCCCCGGCAGGGGGACTAATTCACCCCTCCACTTT. Translated: CATPGRGTNSPLHF. The genes are TRBV7-9 and TRBJ1-6, with 7 bases matching TRBD1. The CDR3 totals 14 residues. The V and J ends lost 10 bases and 6 bases, in that order; junction bases with no gene match: 9. Germline loops: CDR1 SEHNR, CDR2 FQNEAQ (reference sequence).